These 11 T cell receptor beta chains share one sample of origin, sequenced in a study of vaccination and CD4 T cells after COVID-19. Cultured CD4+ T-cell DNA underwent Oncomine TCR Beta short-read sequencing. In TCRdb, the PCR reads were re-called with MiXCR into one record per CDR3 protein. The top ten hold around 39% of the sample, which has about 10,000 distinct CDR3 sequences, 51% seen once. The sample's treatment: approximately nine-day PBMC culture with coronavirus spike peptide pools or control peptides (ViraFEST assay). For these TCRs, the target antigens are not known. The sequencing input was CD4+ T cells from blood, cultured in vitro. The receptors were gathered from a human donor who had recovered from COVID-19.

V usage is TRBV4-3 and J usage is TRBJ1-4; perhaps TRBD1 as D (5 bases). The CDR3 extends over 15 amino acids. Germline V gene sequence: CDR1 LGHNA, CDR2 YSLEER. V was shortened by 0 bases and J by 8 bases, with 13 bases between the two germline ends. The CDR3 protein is CASSQDSWEGEKLFF. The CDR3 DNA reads TGCGCCAGCAGCCAAGATTCATGGGAGGGGGAAAAACTGTTTTTT.

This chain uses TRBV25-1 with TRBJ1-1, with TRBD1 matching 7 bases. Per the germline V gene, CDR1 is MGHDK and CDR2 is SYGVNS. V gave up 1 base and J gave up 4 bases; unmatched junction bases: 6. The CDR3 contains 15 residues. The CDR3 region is CASSESTGVGTEAFF. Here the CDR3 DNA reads TGTGCCAGCAGTGAATCAACAGGGGTCGGCACTGAAGCTTTCTTT.

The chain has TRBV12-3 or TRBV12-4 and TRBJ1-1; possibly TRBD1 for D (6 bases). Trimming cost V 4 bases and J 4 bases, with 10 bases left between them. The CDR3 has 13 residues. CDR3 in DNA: TGTGCCAGCAGTTCGAAGGGGGGCACTGAAGCTTTCTTT. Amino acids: CASSSKGGTEAFF.

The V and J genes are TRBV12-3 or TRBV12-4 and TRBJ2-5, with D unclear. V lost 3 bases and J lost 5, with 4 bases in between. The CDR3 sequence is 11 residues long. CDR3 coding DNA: TGTGCCAGCAGTTTTATGGAGACCCAGTACTTC. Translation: CASSFMETQYF.

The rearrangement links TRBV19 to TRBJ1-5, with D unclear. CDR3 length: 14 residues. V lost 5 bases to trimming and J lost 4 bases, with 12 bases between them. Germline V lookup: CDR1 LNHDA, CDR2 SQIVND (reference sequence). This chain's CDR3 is CASSLSGLNQPQHF. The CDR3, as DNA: TGTGCCAGTAGTCTCTCCGGGTTGAATCAGCCCCAGCATTTT.

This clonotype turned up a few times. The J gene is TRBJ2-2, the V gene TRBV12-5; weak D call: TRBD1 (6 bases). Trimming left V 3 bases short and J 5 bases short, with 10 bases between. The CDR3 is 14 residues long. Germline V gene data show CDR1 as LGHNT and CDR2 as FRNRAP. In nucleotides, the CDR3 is TGTGCTAGTGGTTTCGGACAGAAAACCGGGGAGCTGTTTTTT. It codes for CASGFGQKTGELFF.

CDR3 region: CARGRGNQPQHF. DNA of the CDR3: TGTGCTAGAGGTCGGGGCAATCAGCCCCAGCATTTT. The rearrangement uses TRBV28 and TRBJ1-5; D is unresolved. The length of the CDR3 is 12 residues. Per germline, CDR1 MDHEN and CDR2 SYDVKM.

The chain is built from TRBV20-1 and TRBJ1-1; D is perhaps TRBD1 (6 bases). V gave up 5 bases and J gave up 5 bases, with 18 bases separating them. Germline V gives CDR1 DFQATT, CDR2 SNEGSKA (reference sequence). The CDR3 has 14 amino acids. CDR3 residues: CSAVTGNTRTEAFF. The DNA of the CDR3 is TGCAGTGCTGTCACAGGGAACACGAGGACTGAAGCTTTCTTT.

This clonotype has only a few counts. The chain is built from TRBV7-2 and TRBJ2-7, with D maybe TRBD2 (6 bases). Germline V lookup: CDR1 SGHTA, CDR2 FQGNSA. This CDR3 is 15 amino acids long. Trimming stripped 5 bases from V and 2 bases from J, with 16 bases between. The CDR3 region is CASSTAGTQTYEQYF. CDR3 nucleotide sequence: TGTGCCAGCAGCACAGCCGGGACTCAGACCTACGAGCAGTACTTC.

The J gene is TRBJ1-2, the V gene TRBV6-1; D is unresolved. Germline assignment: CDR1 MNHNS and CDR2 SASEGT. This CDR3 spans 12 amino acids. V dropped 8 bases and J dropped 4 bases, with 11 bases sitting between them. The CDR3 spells CASGAYGYGYTF. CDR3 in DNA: TGTGCCAGCGGTGCATATGGCTATGGCTACACCTTC.

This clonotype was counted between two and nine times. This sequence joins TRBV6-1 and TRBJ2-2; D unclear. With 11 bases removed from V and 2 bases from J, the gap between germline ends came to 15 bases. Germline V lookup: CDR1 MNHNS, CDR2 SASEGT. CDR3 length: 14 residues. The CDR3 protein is CAGAVWVNTGELFF. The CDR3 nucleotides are TGTGCCGGTGCAGTTTGGGTAAACACCGGGGAGCTGTTTTTT.